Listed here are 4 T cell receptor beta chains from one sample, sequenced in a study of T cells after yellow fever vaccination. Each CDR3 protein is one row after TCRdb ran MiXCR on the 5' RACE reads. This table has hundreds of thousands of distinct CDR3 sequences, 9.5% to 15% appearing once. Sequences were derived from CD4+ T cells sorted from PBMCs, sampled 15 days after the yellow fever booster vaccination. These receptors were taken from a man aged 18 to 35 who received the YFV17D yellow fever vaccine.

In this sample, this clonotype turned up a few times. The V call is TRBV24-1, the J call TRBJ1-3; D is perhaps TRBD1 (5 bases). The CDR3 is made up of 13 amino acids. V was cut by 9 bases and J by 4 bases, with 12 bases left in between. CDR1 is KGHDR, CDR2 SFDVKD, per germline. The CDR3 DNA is TGTGCCACCTCGGCGGGGGTAGGAAACACCATATATTTT. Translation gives CATSAGVGNTIYF.

The CDR3 reads CASSTWDRPSTQETQYF. The CDR3 DNA reads TGTGCCAGCAGCACGTGGGACAGGCCTTCGACACAAGAGACCCAGTACTTC. The chain carries TRBV11-2 and TRBJ2-5; 8 nucleotides align to TRBD1. The CDR3 consists of 17 residues. J gave up 2 bases and V 5 bases, and 13 bases lay outside the gene matches. Per germline, CDR1 SGHAT and CDR2 FQNNGV.

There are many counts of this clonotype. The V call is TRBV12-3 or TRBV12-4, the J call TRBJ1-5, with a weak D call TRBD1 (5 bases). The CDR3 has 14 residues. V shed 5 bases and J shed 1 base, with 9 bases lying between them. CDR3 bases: TGTGCCAGCAGTGACAGTGGGAGCAATCAGCCCCAGCATTTT. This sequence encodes CASSDSGSNQPQHF.

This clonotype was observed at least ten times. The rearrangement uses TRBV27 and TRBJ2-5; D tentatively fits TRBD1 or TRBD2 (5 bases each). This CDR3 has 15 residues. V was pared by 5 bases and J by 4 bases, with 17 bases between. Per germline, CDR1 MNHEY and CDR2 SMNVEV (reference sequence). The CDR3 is CASSTGTFRTETQYF. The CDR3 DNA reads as TGTGCCAGCAGTACCGGGACGTTCCGTACAGAGACCCAGTACTTC.